This entry features one T cell receptor (beta chain) sequence. The target antigen is unknown. Trimming removed 4 bases from V and 10 bases from J, with 17 bases in between. Germline V gene lookup returns CDR1 LNHDA and CDR2 SQIVND (reference sequence). The CDR3 length is 15 residues. The sample belongs to a study of cytomegalovirus exposure and HLA in healthy donors. Turning to the study itself: The Caucasian-associated ancestry cluster held 80% to 90% of around 380 genotyped donors. Study results and limitations: The productive fraction for most TCR beta V segments was about 87% or about 30% in an earlier analysis.

A multiplex PCR was run with 60 Vbeta primers and 13 Jbeta primers. Original analysis: Later, an analysis found about 80 million unique TCR beta chains, and roughly 9.9 million of these were shared. Clones were read by immunoSEQ multiplex PCR, and TCRdb kept only the in-frame ones, dropping some. V, J and clone size reflect that table, while D and trimming were determined from the DNA. The sample holds roughly 150,000 clones, 75% to 90% seen once. The genes are TRBV19 and TRBJ1-6, with D possibly matching TRBD1 (5 bases). This sequence originates from a woman aged 18-29 years in good health and CMV-seronegative. The source material was PBMCs. The DNA of the CDR3 is TGTGCCAGTAGTACCCCCCAGCAGGGAGGATCACCCCTCCACTTT. The encoded protein is CASSTPQQGGSPLHF.